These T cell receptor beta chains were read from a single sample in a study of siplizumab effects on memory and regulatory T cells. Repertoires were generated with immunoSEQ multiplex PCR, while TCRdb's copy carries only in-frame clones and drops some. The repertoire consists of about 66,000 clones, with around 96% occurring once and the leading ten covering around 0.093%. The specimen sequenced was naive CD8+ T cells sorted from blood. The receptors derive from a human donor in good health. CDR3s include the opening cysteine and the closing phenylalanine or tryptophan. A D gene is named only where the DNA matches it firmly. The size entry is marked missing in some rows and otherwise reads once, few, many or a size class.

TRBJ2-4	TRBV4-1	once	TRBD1	CASSQEQSGGGNIQYF	TGCGCCAGCAGCCAAGAACAGTCAGGGGGCGGTAACATTCAGTACTTC
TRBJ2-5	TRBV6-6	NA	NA	CASSYNEGRETQYF	TGTGCCAGCAGTTACAACGAGGGCCGAGAGACCCAGTACTTC
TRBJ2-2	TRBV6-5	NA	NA	CASAEGVETGELFF	TGTGCCAGCGCTGAAGGGGTTGAGACCGGGGAGCTGTTTTTT
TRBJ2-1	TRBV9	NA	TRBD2	CASSDPGTIPFDEQFF	TGTGCCAGCAGCGACCCCGGGACTATCCCTTTCGATGAGCAGTTCTTC
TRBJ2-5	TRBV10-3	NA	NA	CAHALASGETQYF	TGTGCCCACGCCCTGGCCTCGGGAGAGACCCAGTACTTC
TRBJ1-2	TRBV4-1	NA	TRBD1	CASSQGQGDHGYTF	TGCGCCAGCAGCCAAGGGCAGGGGGACCATGGCTACACCTTC
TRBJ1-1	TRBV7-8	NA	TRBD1	CASSLGGQGGFF	TGTGCCAGCAGCTTAGGTGGACAGGGAGGGTTTTTT
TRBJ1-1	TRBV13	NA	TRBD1	CASSLAGPTGYTEAFF	TGTGCCAGCAGCTTAGCGGGGCCGACAGGGTACACTGAAGCTTTCTTT
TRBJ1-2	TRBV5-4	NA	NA	CASSLGTAVDYGYTF	TGTGCCAGCAGCTTGGGGACGGCAGTTGACTATGGCTACACCTTC
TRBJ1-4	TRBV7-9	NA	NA	CASSLSSALNEKLFF	TGTGCCAGCAGCTTATCCAGTGCCCTTAATGAAAAACTGTTTTTT
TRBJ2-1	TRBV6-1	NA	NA	CASSHWDRGDDEQFF	TGTGCCAGCAGTCACTGGGACCGAGGGGATGATGAGCAGTTCTTC
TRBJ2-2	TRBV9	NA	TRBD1	CASTSQGSNGELFF	TGTGCCAGTACCTCACAGGGGTCGAACGGGGAGCTGTTTTTT
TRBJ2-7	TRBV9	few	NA	CASSAEGEGRYYEQYF	TGTGCCAGCAGCGCTGAGGGGGAGGGGCGATACTACGAGCAGTACTTC
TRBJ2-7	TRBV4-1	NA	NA	CASSQGKSYEQYF	TGCGCCAGCAGCCAAGGAAAGAGCTACGAGCAGTACTTC
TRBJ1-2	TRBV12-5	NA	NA	CASGLSQGTNYGYTF	TGTGCTAGTGGTTTGTCCCAGGGGACTAACTATGGCTACACCTTC
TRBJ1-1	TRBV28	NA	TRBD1	CAGQGLVGTEAFF	TGTGCCGGACAGGGTCTTGTGGGCACTGAAGCTTTCTTT
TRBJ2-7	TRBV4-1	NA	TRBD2	CASSQPGLAGSYEQYF	TGCGCCAGCAGCCAACCCGGACTAGCGGGTTCATACGAGCAGTACTTC
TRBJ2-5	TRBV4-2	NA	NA	CASSQDGGETQYF	TGTGCCAGCAGCCAAGATGGGGGGGAGACCCAGTACTTC
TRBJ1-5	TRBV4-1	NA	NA	CASSQVAGSNQPQHF	TGCGCCAGCAGCCAAGTAGCCGGGAGCAATCAGCCCCAGCATTTT
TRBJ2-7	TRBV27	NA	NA	CASSFPPSTGTCEQYF	TGTGCCAGCAGTTTCCCCCCTTCGACAGGAACGTGTGAGCAGTACTTC
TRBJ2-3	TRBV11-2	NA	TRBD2	CASSLAGGGTDTQYF	TGTGCCAGCAGCTTAGCCGGGGGGGGCACAGATACGCAGTATTTT
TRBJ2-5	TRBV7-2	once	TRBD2	CASSLEGTSGLETQYF	TGTGCCAGCAGCTTAGAAGGGACTAGTGGCTTGGAGACCCAGTACTTC
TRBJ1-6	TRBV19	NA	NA	CASSIILRGTNSPLHF	TGTGCCAGTAGTATAATTCTCCGGGGAACTAATTCACCCCTCCACTTT
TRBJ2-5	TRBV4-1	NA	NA	CASSRTPGDSFPETQYF	TGCGCCAGCAGCCGAACCCCGGGGGACAGTTTCCCAGAGACCCAGTACTTC
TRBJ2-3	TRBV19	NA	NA	CASSLQGGDTQYF	TGTGCCAGTAGTTTACAGGGAGGAGATACGCAGTATTTT
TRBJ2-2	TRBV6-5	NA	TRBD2	CASSPSGGASGELFF	TGTGCCAGCAGTCCTAGCGGGGGGGCGTCCGGGGAGCTGTTTTTT
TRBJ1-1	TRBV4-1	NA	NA	CASSQEQVLGEAFF	TGCGCCAGCAGCCAAGAACAGGTCCTCGGTGAAGCTTTCTTT
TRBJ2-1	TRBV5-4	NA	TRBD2	CASSSDGLAVDNEQFF	TGTGCCAGCAGCTCCGATGGGCTAGCGGTAGACAATGAGCAGTTCTTC
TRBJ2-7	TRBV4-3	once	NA	CASSQDQGTYEQYF	TGCGCCAGCAGCCAAGACCAGGGAACCTACGAGCAGTACTTC
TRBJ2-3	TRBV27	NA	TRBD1	CASSFTADRVTDTQYF	TGTGCCAGCAGCTTTACGGCCGACAGGGTCACAGATACGCAGTATTTT
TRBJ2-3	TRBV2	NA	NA	CASSGGMGADTQYF	TGTGCCAGCAGTGGAGGGATGGGGGCTGATACGCAGTATTTT
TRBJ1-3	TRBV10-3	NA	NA	CAISESPENSGNTIYF	TGTGCCATCAGTGAGTCTCCCGAGAACTCTGGAAACACCATATATTTT
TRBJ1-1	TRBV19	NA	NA	CASSTGPGKPEAFF	TGTGCCAGTAGTACAGGGCCTGGGAAACCTGAAGCTTTCTTT
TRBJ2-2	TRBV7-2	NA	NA	CASSPPRGADGELFF	TGTGCCAGCAGCCCCCCCCGGGGGGCAGACGGGGAGCTGTTTTTT
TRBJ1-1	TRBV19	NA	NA	CASSMALGERTEAFF	TGTGCCAGTAGTATGGCGCTAGGGGAGAGAACTGAAGCTTTCTTT
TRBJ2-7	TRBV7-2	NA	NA	CASSLEYIISYEQYF	TGTGCCAGCAGCTTAGAGTACATAATCTCCTACGAGCAGTACTTC
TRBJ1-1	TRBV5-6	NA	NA	CASSRWVQLNTEAFF	TGTGCCAGCAGCCGGTGGGTGCAGCTGAACACTGAAGCTTTCTTT
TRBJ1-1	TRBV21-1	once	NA	CASSKALRDPEAFF	TGTGCCAGCAGCAAAGCGCTGAGGGACCCTGAAGCTTTCTTT
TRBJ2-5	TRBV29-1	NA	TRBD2	CSGHSGGLETQYF	TGCAGCGGTCACAGCGGGGGGTTAGAGACCCAGTACTTC
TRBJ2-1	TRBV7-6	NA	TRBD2	CASSETSGGIIKQFF	TGTGCCAGCAGCGAAACTAGCGGGGGGATTATTAAGCAGTTCTTC
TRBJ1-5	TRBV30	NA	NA	CAWSEGLRQPQHF	TGTGCCTGGAGTGAGGGCTTAAGACAGCCCCAGCATTTT
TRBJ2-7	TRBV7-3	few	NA	CASSPGPYYEQYF	TGTGCCAGCAGCCCGGGCCCATACTACGAGCAGTACTTC
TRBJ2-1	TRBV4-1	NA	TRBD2	CASSHPRTSGGYNEQFF	TGCGCCAGCAGCCACCCCCGGACTAGCGGGGGTTACAATGAGCAGTTCTTC